This T cell receptor (beta chain) was documented in a study of neurological immune-mediated disorders. This clonotype was counted at least ten times. Its matching antigen is unknown. From 2 million PBMCs stored at -80 C, the unsorted libraries were generated. Each TCR transcript was tagged with a 10-nucleotide random UMI during 5'RACE. TCRdb recomputed calls from the 5' RACE reads with MiXCR, one row per CDR3 protein. The profile shows tens of thousands of distinct CDR3 sequences, approximately 14% of them singletons. Germline values: CDR1 SGHDT, CDR2 YYEEEE. J gave up 2 bases and V 5 bases, and 13 bases lay outside the gene matches. CDR3 length: 16 residues. The study, taken as a whole, reports: The most TCR clonal expansion was seen in HTLV-1-associated myelopathy, and the least was seen in multiple sclerosis, which fell below healthy controls.

This chain joins TRBV5-6 and TRBJ2-7; 7 bases agree with TRBD1. Sequenced material: PBMCs. This receptor was obtained from a woman in her forties or fifties in good health. The CDR3 DNA reads TGTGCCAGCAGTTTCCGACCCAGACAGGGCCCCTACGAGCAGTACTTC. Translation gives CASSFRPRQGPYEQYF. The entire variable domain, with the rest obtained from reference TRBV5-6 and TRBJ2-7, is as follows: DAGVTQSPTHLIKTRGQQVTLRCSPKSGHDTVSWYQQALGQGPQFIFQYYEEEERQRGNFPDRFSGHQFPNYSSELNVNALLLGDSALYLCASSFRPRQGPYEQYFGPGTRLTVT.